This TCR beta chain was identified in a study of cytomegalovirus exposure and HLA in healthy donors. Primers: 60 Vbeta forward and 13 Jbeta reverse. Assay: immunoSEQ multiplex PCR; the TCRdb copy retains only in-frame clones and omits some. The sample records roughly 140,000 clones, about three quarters being singletons. Trimming took off 4 bases at V and 0 bases at J, with 4 bases between the two ends. CDR3 length: 13 amino acids. Germline CDR1 and CDR2: SGHTA and FQGNSA. The receptor comes from a man younger than 35 in good health and CMV-seronegative. The sequenced sample was PBMCs. The chain uses TRBV7-2 and TRBJ1-5; D gene ambiguous. Here the CDR3 reads CASSSGSNQPQHF. CDR3 nucleotides: TGTGCCAGCAGCTCCGGTAGCAATCAGCCCCAGCATTTT. The full variable domain, completed using reference TRBV7-2 and TRBJ1-5, is GAGVSQSPSNKVTEKGKDVELRCDPISGHTALYWYRQSLGQGLEFLIYFQGNSAPDKSGLPSDRFSAERTGGSVSTLTIQRTQQEDSAVYLCASSSGSNQPQHFGDGTRLSIL.